Listed here are 10 T cell receptor beta chains from one sample, sequenced in a study of shared clonotypes between healthy human individuals. The method was immunoSEQ multiplex PCR; TCRdb's version includes in-frame clones alone and lacks a portion of them. The table shows about 1.5 million clones, with 96% occurring only once. Sequenced sample: naive CD4+ T cells sorted from blood. Subset meaning: CD45RA+ positively selected. The receptors were gathered from a man younger than 45 in good health.

The V and J genes are TRBV15 and TRBJ2-5; possible D gene TRBD1, 6 bases. Germline V gene lookup returns CDR1 LNHNV and CDR2 YYDKDF (reference sequence). There are 16 residues in the CDR3. The V end lost 0 bases, the J end lost 4 bases, and 15 bases lay between the germline ends. The CDR3 loop is CATSREDTRGRETQYF. The CDR3 nucleotides are TGTGCCACCAGCAGAGAGGACACCAGGGGAAGAGAGACCCAGTACTTC.

V is TRBV5-1 and J is TRBJ2-1; TRBD2 matches 9 bases. Germline V gives CDR1 SGHRS, CDR2 YFSETQ. V shed 4 bases, J shed 6 bases, and the junction held 8 bases outside the gene matches. This CDR3 spans 15 amino acids. CDR3 region: CASSPSGISGNEQFF. As DNA, the CDR3 is TGCGCCAGCAGCCCTAGCGGGATCTCGGGCAATGAGCAGTTCTTC.

In its sample, this clone was seen a few times. Other DNA sequences in this sample translate to the same CDR3. The V and J genes are TRBV5-1 and TRBJ2-1; unclear D gene. V dropped 2 bases and J dropped 5 bases, with 2 bases sitting between them. Germline-derived CDR1 and CDR2 are SGHRS and YFSETQ. This CDR3 region has 11 residues. CDR3 sequence (DNA): TGCGCCAGCAGCTTAGACAATGAGCAGTTCTTC. Translated: CASSLDNEQFF.

Remarks on this clone: Other DNA sequences in the sample encode the same CDR3. The genes are TRBV5-1 and TRBJ2-5; no clear D gene. The CDR3 totals 13 residues. The V and J ends lost 1 base and 1 base respectively, with 5 bases between them. Germline V CDR1 and CDR2: SGHRS, YFSETQ. The CDR3 loop reads CASSLSPQETQYF. As DNA, the CDR3 is TGCGCCAGCAGCTTGTCACCCCAAGAGACCCAGTACTTC.

The rearrangement joins TRBV11-2 to TRBJ2-7, with no clear D. Germline CDR1 SGHAT, CDR2 FQNNGV. Trimming took off 1 base at V and 0 bases at J, with 4 bases between the two ends. This CDR3 is built from 13 residues. This chain's CDR3 is CASSLANSYEQYF. CDR3 coding DNA: TGTGCCAGCAGCTTAGCGAACTCCTACGAGCAGTACTTC.

The CDR3 protein is CATSRAGHPDEKLFF. The CDR3 DNA reads TGTGCCACCAGCAGAGCTGGACACCCCGACGAAAAACTGTTTTTT. The chain employs TRBV15 and TRBJ1-4; TRBD1 might be the D (5 bases). The CDR3 has 15 amino acids. The V end was cut by 1 base, the J end by 8 bases, with 14 bases between. The germline gives CDR1 LNHNV, CDR2 YYDKDF (reference sequence).

The rearrangement joins TRBV29-1 to TRBJ2-1, with D possibly being TRBD2 (7 bases). The CDR3 length is 13 residues. Trimming pared 7 bases from V and 6 bases from J, leaving 16 bases between. CDR1 SQVTM and CDR2 ANQGSEA come from the germline V gene. Here the CDR3 DNA reads TGCAGCGCCACAGGGAGGGGGGTCAATGAGCAGTTCTTC. Translation: CSATGRGVNEQFF.

Remarks on this clone: Different DNA sequences within this sample yield the same CDR3. This chain joins TRBV5-6 and TRBJ2-7; 7 nucleotides match TRBD1. The J segment lost 1 base and the V segment lost 0 bases, leaving 4 bases of the junction unmatched. Germline V gene data show CDR1 as SGHDT and CDR2 as YYEEEE. The CDR3 runs 15 residues. CDR3 sequence (DNA): TGTGCCAGCAGCTTGGTGGCAGGGGGATCCTACGAGCAGTACTTC. Translated: CASSLVAGGSYEQYF.

The chain links TRBV6-1 to TRBJ1-3; 10 bases align to TRBD1. Trimming removed 4 bases from V and 2 bases from J; junction bases left unmatched: 2. The length of the CDR3 is 15 residues. CDR1 MNHNS and CDR2 SASEGT come from the germline V gene. CDR3 protein: CASSAGQGTGNTIYF. CDR3 bases: TGTGCCAGCAGTGCGGGACAGGGGACTGGAAACACCATATATTTT.

This chain connects TRBV9 to TRBJ2-5; 7 nucleotides match TRBD1. CDR3 size: 15 residues. Germline loops: CDR1 SGDLS, CDR2 YYNGEE. V was clipped by 3 bases and J by 5 bases; unmatched bases: 10. The CDR3 region has the DNA TGTGCCAGCAGCGCCACACGACAGGGCTGGGAGACCCAGTACTTC. It encodes CASSATRQGWETQYF.